A single sample is the source of the 11 T cell receptor beta chains below, sequenced in a study of blood T cell repertoires in COVID-19. Sequencing was performed with immunoSEQ multiplex PCR; in TCRdb, only in-frame clones are kept and a portion is missing. The table lists 100,000 to 150,000 clones, about four fifths of them singletons. Sequenced input: peripheral blood. Receptors originate from a man aged 25 to 40 with COVID-19, enrolled during active disease.

The rearrangement uses TRBV28 and TRBJ2-2, with 8 bases aligning to TRBD1. The CDR3 totals 16 residues. Germline lookup yields CDR1 MDHEN and CDR2 SYDVKM. Trimming at V came to 6 bases and at J to 8 bases, leaving 14 bases not matched to a gene. The CDR3 loop reads CASSLTPGGLQGELFF. The CDR3 DNA reads as TGTGCCAGCAGCTTAACCCCAGGGGGCCTCCAAGGGGAGCTGTTTTTT.

This clone has just a few counts. The V and J genes are TRBV11-2 and TRBJ2-3, with TRBD2 matching 9 bases. CDR3 length: 17 amino acids. Germline CDR1 and CDR2: SGHAT and FQNNGV. With 4 bases clipped from V and 2 bases from J, the junction kept 10 bases outside the gene matches. CDR3 residues: CASSSRGSGSPTDTQYF. The CDR3 DNA follows: TGTGCCAGCAGCTCCCGGGGTAGCGGGAGTCCCACAGATACGCAGTATTTT. The full variable domain, completed using reference TRBV11-2 and TRBJ2-3, is EAGVAQSPRYKIIEKRQSVAFWCNPISGHATLYWYQQILGQGPKLLIQFQNNGVVDDSQLPKDRFSAERLKGVDSTLKIQPAKLEDSAVYLCASSSRGSGSPTDTQYFGPGTRLTVL.

This clone was seen a single time. This chain uses TRBV5-1 with TRBJ1-2; TRBD1 might be the D (5 bases). Germline CDR1 SGHRS, CDR2 YFSETQ. The CDR3 sequence is 14 residues long. Trimming shortened V by 6 bases and J by 2 bases, and 14 bases separated the two germline ends. The CDR3 protein is CASNKGEGNYGYTF. The DNA for the CDR3 is TGCGCCAGCAACAAAGGGGAGGGGAACTATGGCTACACCTTC.

This chain uses TRBV5-6 with TRBJ2-7; maybe TRBD1 (6 bases). CDR3 size: 16 residues. The V and J ends lost 1 base and 0 bases respectively, with 14 bases between them. From germline, CDR1 is SGHDT and CDR2 YYEEEE. CDR3 in amino acids: CASSLFLGQSSYEQYF. CDR3 coding DNA: TGTGCCAGCAGCTTGTTCCTAGGACAGAGCTCCTACGAGCAGTACTTC.

The chain recombines TRBV3-1 (or the pseudogene TRBV3-2) with TRBJ2-3, with 12 bases lining up with TRBD2. Germline V gene data show CDR1 as LGHDT and CDR2 as YNNKEL (reference sequence). This CDR3 region has 18 residues. The V gene end was trimmed by 0 bases and the J gene end by 5 bases; junction bases not matched to a gene: 9. The CDR3 nucleotides read TGTGCCAGCAGCCAAGATGAGACTAGCGGGAGACAGGGAGATACGCAGTATTTT. Amino acids: CASSQDETSGRQGDTQYF.

The table lists this clone with a count of one. V gene TRBV28 combines with J gene TRBJ1-2; D is perhaps TRBD1 (6 bases). The germline gives CDR1 MDHEN, CDR2 SYDVKM. The CDR3 loop spans 13 amino acids. V lost 5 bases and J 6 bases, leaving 13 bases between the germline ends. The CDR3 DNA reads as TGTGCCAGCAGTCCCGGACAGTCGCATGGCTACACCTTC. Its protein product is CASSPGQSHGYTF.

This chain joins TRBV21-1 and TRBJ1-1; the table's D call TRBD1 went unverified against the DNA. TRBV21-1 is marked as a pseudogene. This CDR3 region has 18 residues. CDR3 DNA sequence: TGTGCCAGCACCTCCTATAACTCCGGGACAGGGGGCCGGACTGAAGCTTTCTTT. Its protein product is CASTSYNSGTGGRTEAFF.

Only a few counts were recorded for this clone. This chain links TRBV5-4 with TRBJ2-2; D remains unclear. Per the germline V gene, CDR1 is SGHNT and CDR2 is YYREEE (reference sequence). The germline V and J ends were trimmed by 2 bases and 4 bases, with 9 bases remaining between them. The CDR3 is 14 residues long. The CDR3 region has the DNA TGTGCCAGCAGCTTCCAGAGGAGCACCGGGGAGCTGTTTTTT. It translates to CASSFQRSTGELFF.

This clone was recorded many times. V usage is TRBV24-1 and J usage is TRBJ2-5; D is unresolved. In germline, CDR1 is KGHDR, CDR2 SFDVKD. The V and J ends lost 1 base and 0 bases respectively, with 5 bases between them. This CDR3 contains 14 residues. DNA of the CDR3: TGTGCCACCAGTGATTTTCCCAACCAAGAGACCCAGTACTTC. Translation gives CATSDFPNQETQYF.

The genes are TRBV30 and TRBJ2-7; TRBD1 matches 9 bases. CDR1 is GTSNPN, CDR2 SVGIG, per germline (reference sequence). The CDR3 is 13 amino acids. Losses at the gene ends were 7 bases for V and 4 bases for J; bases not matched to a gene: 8. This chain's CDR3 is CASSPGQGYEQYF. CDR3 DNA: TGTGCCTCCTCGCCGGGACAGGGATACGAGCAGTACTTC.

The chain employs TRBV19 and TRBJ2-2; TRBD2 matches at 10 bases. This CDR3 spans 17 amino acids. The J segment lost 4 bases and the V segment lost 5 bases, leaving 10 bases of the junction unmatched. Per the germline V gene, CDR1 is LNHDA and CDR2 is SQIVND (reference sequence). The CDR3 region is CASSHGLADVGTGELFF. In DNA form, the CDR3 reads TGTGCCAGTAGTCATGGACTAGCGGACGTGGGCACCGGGGAGCTGTTTTTT.